This note documents a single TCR beta chain sequence. In the authors' methods: Reference gene primer amplification gave estimated nucleated cell counts. Here immunoSEQ multiplex PCR was the method, and the copy in TCRdb shows in-frame clones only, minus some. Clonal size and the V and J genes are those of that table, whereas D and trimming came from the DNA. Seen here are 220,000 or so clones, around 90% observed once, and the top ten hold about 15%. In terms of age and location, participants ranged from roughly 18 to 100 years and lived in approximately 24 US areas. Exposed participants encountered a COVID-19 case during the 2 weeks preceding study entry. This sample is part of a study of blood T cell repertoires in COVID-19. Sequenced sample: PBMCs or T cells enriched from blood (not recorded which). The sequence came from a man aged 25 to 45 who had been exposed to COVID-19.

CDR3 DNA sequence: TGTGCCAGCGGCAGGGGCTGGGGTAGCAATCAGCCCCAGCATTTT. Translation gives CASGRGWGSNQPQHF. The chain employs TRBV6-5 and TRBJ1-5; D perhaps matches TRBD1 (6 bases). Germline lookup yields CDR1 MNHEY and CDR2 SVGAGI. The V gene lost 8 bases and the J gene lost 0 bases, with 14 bases spanning the gap. The CDR3 spans 15 residues.